Shown below are 17 T cell receptor beta chains from a single sample sequenced in a study of blood T cell repertoires in COVID-19. Using immunoSEQ multiplex PCR, the repertoire was profiled, and TCRdb retains in-frame clones only, with some absent. The repertoire holds about 140,000 clones, with 84% as singletons. Input material: peripheral blood. Every receptor here comes from a man aged 30-40 years with COVID-19, enrolled during active disease.

CDR3 protein: CASSRPQGPDTEAFF. The CDR3 bases are TGTGCCAGCAGCCGGCCACAGGGCCCCGACACTGAAGCTTTCTTT. This chain joins TRBV4-2 and TRBJ1-1; weak D call: TRBD1 (6 bases). Germline CDR1 and CDR2: LGHNA and YNFKEQ. Trimming pared 4 bases from V and 3 bases from J, leaving 15 bases between. The CDR3 length is 15 residues.

The rearrangement links TRBV9 to TRBJ2-2; 8 bases map to TRBD1. Germline loops: CDR1 SGDLS, CDR2 YYNGEE. J was trimmed by 5 bases and V by 6 bases; bases with no gene match: 3. The CDR3 consists of 13 residues. The CDR3 sequence is CASIRDRTGELFF. CDR3 bases: TGTGCCAGCATTCGGGACAGGACCGGGGAGCTGTTTTTT. Full variable domain (outside the CDR3, taken from reference TRBV9 and TRBJ2-2): DSGVTQTPKHLITATGQRVTLRCSPRSGDLSVYWYQQSLDQGLQFLIQYYNGEERAKGNILERFSAQQFPDLHSELNLSSLELGDSALYFCASIRDRTGELFFGEGSRLTVL.

This clone was counted a few times. This chain joins TRBV4-2 and TRBJ2-7; 13 nucleotides line up with TRBD2. CDR1 LGHNA and CDR2 YNFKEQ come from the germline V gene. The CDR3 is made up of 16 amino acids. J gave up 5 bases and V 4 bases, and 8 bases lay outside the gene matches. CDR3 sequence reads: CASSRLTSGRYNEQYF. The CDR3 DNA sequence: TGTGCCAGCAGCCGCCTGACTAGCGGGAGGTATAACGAGCAGTACTTC.

The V gene is TRBV11-2, the J gene TRBJ2-1, with 11 bases identical to TRBD2. The J segment lost 7 bases and the V segment lost 5 bases, leaving 7 bases of the junction unmatched. CDR3 length equals 15 residues. Germline CDR1 and CDR2: SGHAT and FQNNGV. This chain's CDR3 is CASSVSGRADNEQFF. For the CDR3, the DNA is TGTGCCAGCAGCGTTAGCGGGAGGGCCGATAATGAGCAGTTCTTC.

V usage is TRBV30 and J usage is TRBJ1-6; unclear D gene. Deletions cut 0 bases from V and 5 bases from J, with 14 bases between. Germline loops: CDR1 GTSNPN, CDR2 SVGIG (reference sequence). The CDR3 totals 16 residues. CDR3 in DNA: TGTGCCTGGAGTGTAAGGTCCAGGATTGATAATTCACCCCTCCACTTT. Amino acid sequence: CAWSVRSRIDNSPLHF.

The chain combines TRBV6-5 with TRBJ2-1; 7 bases line up with TRBD2. The CDR3 has 15 amino acids. The V gene end was trimmed by 5 bases and the J gene end by 0 bases; junction bases not matched to a gene: 4. Germline V gene data show CDR1 as MNHEY and CDR2 as SVGAGI. CDR3 residues: CASSRGGSSYNEQFF. The CDR3 DNA reads TGTGCCAGCAGTCGGGGCGGGAGCTCCTACAATGAGCAGTTCTTC.

The gene calls are TRBV29-1 and TRBJ1-1; 8 nucleotides agree with TRBD1. CDR3 length: 15 residues. The germline CDR1 and CDR2 sequences are SQVTM and ANQGSEA. Trimming removed 4 bases from V and 1 base from J; junction bases left unmatched: 8. CDR3 protein: CSVGGTGTGNTEAFF. The CDR3 DNA reads as TGCAGCGTTGGGGGGACCGGGACAGGGAACACTGAAGCTTTCTTT.

The chain links TRBV21-1 to TRBJ2-1; the table assigns TRBD2, which was not confirmed against the DNA. TRBV21-1 is flagged as a pseudogene. The CDR3 has 14 amino acids. The CDR3 loop is CASSKSTSRNEQFF. The DNA of the CDR3 is TGTGCCAGCAGCAAAAGTACTAGTAGGAATGAGCAGTTCTTC.

V gene TRBV19 combines with J gene TRBJ2-5, with D possibly being TRBD2 (7 bases). The V and J ends lost 1 base and 3 bases respectively, with 18 bases between them. The V gene's germline CDR1 is LNHDA and CDR2 SQIVND (reference sequence). The length of the CDR3 is 17 residues. The DNA for the CDR3 is TGTGCCAGTAGTATAGTCCCCGAGGGGGGGAACAAAGAGACCCAGTACTTC. Protein sequence: CASSIVPEGGNKETQYF.

This chain connects TRBV28 to TRBJ2-1; TRBD1 matches 12 bases. The CDR3 contains 15 residues. Trimming took 5 bases from V and 7 from J; bases not matched to a gene: 6. CDR1 and CDR2 (germline): MDHEN, SYDVKM. Written as DNA, the CDR3 is TGTGCCAGCAGTCCGCAGGGACAGGGGGCAAATGAGCAGTTCTTC. It encodes CASSPQGQGANEQFF.

V and J are TRBV28 and TRBJ1-4; D is ambiguous. The CDR3 loop spans 10 amino acids. V lost 5 bases, J lost 8 bases, and 3 bases lay in between. Germline CDR1 is MDHEN and CDR2 is SYDVKM. DNA for the CDR3: TGTGCCAGCAGTGGCGAAAAACTGTTTTTT. Translating gives CASSGEKLFF. Together with reference TRBV28 and TRBJ1-4, the CDR3 gives the full variable domain: DVKVTQSSRYLVKRTGEKVFLECVQDMDHENMFWYRQDPGLGLRLIYFSYDVKMKEKGDIPEGYSVSREKKERFSLILESASTNQTSMYLCASSGEKLFFGSGTQLSVL.

The V gene is TRBV9, the J gene TRBJ1-5, with 9 positions matching TRBD1. CDR3 length equals 15 residues. The germline V gene has CDR1 SGDLS and CDR2 YYNGEE. Germline trimming cut 2 bases from V and 6 bases from J; bases unmatched to any gene: 6. The CDR3 spells CASSVSDRGGQPQHF. In nucleotides, the CDR3 is TGTGCCAGCAGCGTCTCGGACAGGGGAGGTCAGCCCCAGCATTTT.

The J gene is TRBJ2-7, the V gene TRBV6-2 or TRBV6-3; the D gene is possibly TRBD2 (5 bases). This CDR3 is 15 amino acids long. Germline CDR1 is MNHEY and CDR2 is SVGEGT. Trimming stripped 0 bases from V and 0 bases from J, with 9 bases between. The CDR3 region is CASSYSSGPSYEQYF. The CDR3 region has the DNA TGTGCCAGCAGTTACTCAAGCGGCCCCTCCTACGAGCAGTACTTC.

The V gene is TRBV5-4, the J gene TRBJ2-1; weak D call: TRBD1 (5 bases). V was clipped by 3 bases and J by 6 bases, with 7 bases between them. The length of the CDR3 is 12 residues. CDR1 and CDR2 (germline): SGHNT, YYREEE (reference sequence). The DNA of the CDR3 is TGTGCCAGCAGCTCCAGGGTCAATGAGCAGTTCTTC. Translated: CASSSRVNEQFF.

V and J are TRBV30 and TRBJ1-3; no clear D. The CDR3 consists of 12 residues. The ends were cut back, 0 bases at V and 4 bases at J, with 4 bases in the middle. The germline V gene encodes CDR1 GTSNPN and CDR2 SVGIG (reference sequence). CDR3 residues: CAWSVQGNTIYF. In nucleotides, the CDR3 is TGTGCCTGGAGTGTACAGGGAAACACCATATATTTT.

This chain connects TRBV4-3 to TRBJ2-5, with D maybe TRBD2 (5 bases). The CDR3 loop spans 13 amino acids. The V end was cut by 1 base, the J end by 4 bases, with 7 bases between. CDR1 is LGHNA, CDR2 YSLEER, per germline. CDR3 protein: CASSQASGETQYF. Written as DNA, the CDR3 is TGCGCCAGCAGCCAAGCCAGCGGAGAGACCCAGTACTTC.

This chain joins TRBV18 and TRBJ2-1, with TRBD2 as a possible D gene (5 bases). The CDR3 loop spans 15 amino acids. Germline V gene data show CDR1 as KGHSH and CDR2 as LQKENI. V dropped 0 bases and J dropped 5 bases, with 11 bases sitting between them. DNA for the CDR3: TGTGCCAGCTCACCACCACAGCGGCTAAACAATGAGCAGTTCTTC. Translated: CASSPPQRLNNEQFF.